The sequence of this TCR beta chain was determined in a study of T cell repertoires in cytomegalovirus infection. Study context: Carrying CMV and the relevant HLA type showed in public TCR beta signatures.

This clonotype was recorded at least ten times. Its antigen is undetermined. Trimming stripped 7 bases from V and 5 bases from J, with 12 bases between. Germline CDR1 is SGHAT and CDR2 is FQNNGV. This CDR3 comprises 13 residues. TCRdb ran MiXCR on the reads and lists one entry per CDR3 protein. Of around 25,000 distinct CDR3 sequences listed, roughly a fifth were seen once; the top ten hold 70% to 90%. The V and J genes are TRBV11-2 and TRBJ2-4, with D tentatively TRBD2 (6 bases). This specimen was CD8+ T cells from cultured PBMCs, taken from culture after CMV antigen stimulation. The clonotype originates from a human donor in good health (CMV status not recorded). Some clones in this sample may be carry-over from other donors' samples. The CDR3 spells CASTRGVQNIQYF. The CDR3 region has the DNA TGTGCCAGCACCCGCGGGGTACAAAACATTCAGTACTTC.